The entry below gives a single T cell receptor (beta chain) sequence along with its context. Its matching antigen is unknown. CDR1 MDHEN and CDR2 SYDVKM come from the germline V gene. This CDR3 has 16 amino acids. V was clipped by 2 bases and J by 5 bases, with 19 bases between them. Primers included in the PCR were 60 Vbeta and 13 Jbeta primers. The data were produced by immunoSEQ multiplex PCR, yet TCRdb's version contains in-frame clones alone and is incomplete. The profile shows about 120,000 clones, around 77% of them singletons. The donors (healthy individuals) were bone marrow donors. The entry originates in a study of cytomegalovirus exposure and HLA in healthy donors. Study-wide findings and caveats: An Asian-associated ancestry cluster reportedly showed fewer N-insertions than the roughly 700-donor mean in a later analysis. A later analysis found common viral pathogens apparently linked to several of the most significant clusters.

The TCR comes from a male donor in good health and CMV-seropositive. This chain links TRBV28 with TRBJ2-7, with D perhaps TRBD1 (6 bases). The sequenced sample consisted of PBMCs. CDR3 nucleotides: TGTGCCAGCAGTTTACGCAGGGGCGCAAAAGTTGACGAGCAGTACTTC. It codes for CASSLRRGAKVDEQYF.